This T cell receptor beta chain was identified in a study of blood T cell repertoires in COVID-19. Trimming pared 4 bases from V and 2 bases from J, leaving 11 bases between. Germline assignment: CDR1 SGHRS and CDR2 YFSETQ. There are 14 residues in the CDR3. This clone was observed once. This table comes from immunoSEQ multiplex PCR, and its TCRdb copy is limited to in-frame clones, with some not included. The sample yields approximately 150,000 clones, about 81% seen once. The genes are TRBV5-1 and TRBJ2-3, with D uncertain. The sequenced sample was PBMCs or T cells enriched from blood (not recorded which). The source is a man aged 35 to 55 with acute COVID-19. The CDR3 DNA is TGCGCCAGCAGCCAGAGCCTAGACACAGATACGCAGTATTTT. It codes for CASSQSLDTDTQYF.